The 24 T cell receptor beta chains below all came from one sample that was sequenced in a study of cytotoxic CD8 clonotypes in ibrutinib-treated CLL. The method was immunoSEQ multiplex PCR; TCRdb's version includes in-frame clones alone and lacks a portion of them. The sample has 30,000 to 40,000 clones, roughly three quarters seen once. Source: PBMCs, taken before ibrutinib treatment. The receptor set was obtained from a human donor with chronic lymphocytic leukemia.

The V call is TRBV6-4, the J call TRBJ1-1; D is perhaps TRBD1 (6 bases). V was cut by 3 bases and J by 6 bases, with 17 bases left in between. The CDR3 totals 15 residues. From germline, CDR1 is MRHNA and CDR2 SNTAGT. In DNA, the CDR3 is TGTGCCAGCAGTGAATCTGCCGGGGGCGGATCTGAAGCTTTCTTT. Amino acids: CASSESAGGGSEAFF.

Here the CDR3 DNA reads TGTGCCAGTAGTATAGCCGCTGACTACGAGCAGTACTTC. Its translation is CASSIAADYEQYF. The V and J genes are TRBV19 and TRBJ2-7; no reliable D call. Deletions cut 1 base from V and 3 bases from J, with 7 bases between. The CDR3 runs to 13 residues. Looked up from germline, CDR1 is LNHDA and CDR2 is SQIVND (reference sequence).

The chain recombines TRBV4-3 with TRBJ2-7; 14 nucleotides agree with TRBD2. The ends lost 3 bases at V and 2 bases at J; junction bases unmatched: 6. The germline V gene encodes CDR1 LGHNA and CDR2 YSLEER. There are 17 residues in the CDR3. The CDR3 reads CASSQRTSGRRAYEQYF. The DNA for the CDR3 is TGCGCCAGCAGCCAGCGGACTAGCGGGAGGCGGGCCTACGAGCAGTACTTC.

The J gene is TRBJ1-2, the V gene TRBV7-2; 10 nucleotides agree with TRBD1. With 5 bases clipped from V and 7 bases from J, the junction kept 7 bases outside the gene matches. The CDR3 loop spans 14 amino acids. The germline V gene has CDR1 SGHTA and CDR2 FQGNSA. The DNA of the CDR3 is TGTGCCAGCAGCGTGACAGGGGGCGAGCGTGGCTACACCTTC. Encoded protein: CASSVTGGERGYTF.

The gene calls are TRBV25-1 and TRBJ2-7; D unclear. Trimming removed 5 bases from V and 2 bases from J, with 4 bases in between. CDR3 length: 11 amino acids. Germline lookup yields CDR1 MGHDK and CDR2 SYGVNS. CDR3 amino acids: CASSSPYEQYF. CDR3 nucleotides: TGTGCCAGCAGTAGCCCCTACGAGCAGTACTTC.

This clone came up a few times. This chain uses TRBV7-3 with TRBJ1-2; D is perhaps TRBD1 (5 bases). Germline CDR1 SGHTA, CDR2 FQGTGA. The CDR3 totals 12 residues. Between the trimmed V and J ends, which lost 6 bases and 8 bases, there was a span of 13 bases. The CDR3 is CASRPRADGYTF. The CDR3 DNA is TGTGCCAGCAGGCCCAGGGCGGACGGCTACACCTTC.

The chain recombines TRBV7-2 with TRBJ2-1; no clear D. Germline-derived CDR1 and CDR2 are SGHTA and FQGNSA. V was cut by 0 bases and J by 4 bases, with 16 bases left in between. There are 17 residues in the CDR3. The CDR3, as DNA: TGTGCCAGCAGCTTAGCTTCGCTACGTGGGGTTTACAATGAGCAGTTCTTC. The encoded protein is CASSLASLRGVYNEQFF. Full variable domain (remainder filled in from reference TRBV7-2 and TRBJ2-1): GAGVSQSPSNKVTEKGKDVELRCDPISGHTALYWYRQSLGQGLEFLIYFQGNSAPDKSGLPSDRFSAERTGGSVSTLTIQRTQQEDSAVYLCASSLASLRGVYNEQFFGPGTRLTVL.

The rearrangement uses TRBV18 and TRBJ2-3, with 7 bases matching TRBD2. V lost 0 bases, J lost 0 bases, and 3 bases stayed unmatched. The length of the CDR3 is 16 residues. Germline CDR1 reads KGHSH; CDR2 reads LQKENI. This chain's CDR3 is CASSPPGAGSTDTQYF. Written as DNA, the CDR3 is TGTGCCAGCTCACCACCGGGAGCGGGAAGCACAGATACGCAGTATTTT. The whole variable domain, filled in from reference TRBV18 and TRBJ2-3, reads NAGVMQNPRHLVRRRGQEARLRCSPMKGHSHVYWYRQLPEEGLKFMVYLQKENIIDESGMPKERFSAEFPKEGPSILRIQQVVRGDSAAYFCASSPPGAGSTDTQYFGPGTRLTVL.

V gene TRBV13 combines with J gene TRBJ2-5, with 9 bases fitting TRBD2. V lost 1 base to trimming and J lost 3 bases; unmatched junction nucleotides: 6. The CDR3 covers 16 residues. CDR1 and CDR2 from the germline V gene are PRHDT and FYEKMQ (reference sequence). CDR3: CASSLATASGEETQYF. The DNA of the CDR3 is TGTGCCAGCAGCTTAGCTACGGCTAGCGGGGAAGAGACCCAGTACTTC.

This clone has just one count. The V call is TRBV20-1, the J call TRBJ2-5; no firm D call. The CDR3 contains 11 residues. Germline V gives CDR1 DFQATT, CDR2 SNEGSKA (reference sequence). Trimming removed 3 bases from V and 5 bases from J, with 7 bases in between. CDR3 in amino acids: CSARAWETQYF. The CDR3 nucleotides read TGCAGTGCTAGGGCCTGGGAGACCCAGTACTTC.

This clone was seen only a few times. The gene calls are TRBV7-2 and TRBJ1-5, with 7 bases matching TRBD1. CDR1 and CDR2 (germline): SGHTA, FQGNSA. J was trimmed by 5 bases and V by 5 bases; bases with no gene match: 9. The CDR3 spans 15 residues. CDR3 in amino acids: CASSTTIGTDQPQHF. CDR3 nucleotides: TGTGCCAGCAGCACGACCATCGGGACAGATCAGCCCCAGCATTTT.

This clone appeared a few times. The chain joins TRBV19 to TRBJ1-5; tentative D call: TRBD1 (5 bases). Germline assignment: CDR1 LNHDA and CDR2 SQIVND (reference sequence). The CDR3 is 17 residues long. V lost 7 bases, J lost 6 bases, and 25 bases lay in between. The DNA of the CDR3 is TGTGCCAGTACCTCTGGGTCAGGTCAGGGTCGTCTTCAGCCCCAGCATTTT. It is translated as CASTSGSGQGRLQPQHF.

The chain joins TRBV28 to TRBJ1-2; 7 nucleotides agree with TRBD1. CDR3 length equals 16 residues. Germline values: CDR1 MDHEN, CDR2 SYDVKM. V shed 3 bases, J shed 8 bases, and the junction held 15 bases outside the gene matches. In DNA, the CDR3 is TGTGCCAGCAGTTTGGGTACAGGGGAACGCCGTGGAGGCTACACCTTC. This encodes CASSLGTGERRGGYTF.

V is TRBV5-1 and J is TRBJ2-3, with 8 bases fitting TRBD2. The trim removed 0 bases at V and 3 bases at J, leaving 6 bases unmatched. Germline CDR1 is SGHRS and CDR2 is YFSETQ. This CDR3 is 16 amino acids long. The CDR3 reads CASSLGRGGITDTQYF. CDR3 nucleotides: TGCGCCAGCAGCTTGGGGCGCGGGGGGATTACAGATACGCAGTATTTT.

The V call is TRBV28, the J call TRBJ2-5, with 7 bases fitting TRBD2. The germline gives CDR1 MDHEN, CDR2 SYDVKM. J gave up 5 bases and V 7 bases, and 7 bases lay outside the gene matches. This CDR3 region has 13 residues. The CDR3, as DNA: TGTGCCAGCAAACCCGGGACTACGGAGACCCAGTACTTC. Amino acids: CASKPGTTETQYF. Full variable domain (outside the CDR3, taken from reference TRBV28 and TRBJ2-5): DVKVTQSSRYLVKRTGEKVFLECVQDMDHENMFWYRQDPGLGLRLIYFSYDVKMKEKGDIPEGYSVSREKKERFSLILESASTNQTSMYLCASKPGTTETQYFGPGTRLLVL.

The J gene is TRBJ1-2, the V gene TRBV4-2; TRBD1 might be the D (5 bases). Germline V CDR1 and CDR2: LGHNA, YNFKEQ. V was cut by 1 base and J by 10 bases, with 19 bases left in between. This CDR3 has 15 residues. The CDR3 sequence is CASSQVVGQGNHYTF. CDR3 in DNA: TGTGCCAGCAGCCAAGTGGTTGGCCAGGGTAATCACTACACCTTC.

The chain is built from TRBV10-3 and TRBJ2-7, with TRBD1 matching over 7 bases. V gave up 0 bases and J gave up 2 bases; unmatched junction bases: 10. CDR1 is ENHRY, CDR2 SYGVKD, per germline. This CDR3 is 17 amino acids long. The CDR3 DNA reads TGTGCCATCAGTGAGTCGACACGACAGGGTCATACCTACGAGCAGTACTTC. Translation: CAISESTRQGHTYEQYF.

This clone was observed a few times. The chain joins TRBV7-2 to TRBJ1-2, with D tentatively TRBD1 (6 bases). Between the trimmed V and J ends, which lost 4 bases and 8 bases, there was a span of 17 bases. This CDR3 region has 14 residues. Germline V CDR1 and CDR2: SGHTA, FQGNSA. CDR3 amino acids: CASSSPPDRRGYTF. The CDR3 DNA is TGTGCCAGCAGCTCGCCCCCCGACAGGCGGGGCTACACCTTC.

The rearrangement links TRBV21-1 to TRBJ2-7; TRBD1 was called by the table and not checked on the DNA. TRBV21-1 is marked as a pseudogene. The CDR3 totals 13 residues. The DNA of the CDR3 is TGTGCCAGCAGCAAGGACACAACCTACGAGCAGTACTTC. This translates into CASSKDTTYEQYF.

The chain employs TRBV30 and TRBJ2-7; perhaps TRBD2 as D (6 bases). Trimming removed 4 bases at V and 0 bases at J, with 16 bases between. CDR1 is GTSNPN and CDR2 is SVGIG in the germline V gene (reference sequence). The CDR3 consists of 15 residues. CDR3 DNA sequence: TGTGCCTGGAATCCGACGGCGGGAAGCTCCTACGAGCAGTACTTC. This encodes CAWNPTAGSSYEQYF.

V gene TRBV7-3 combines with J gene TRBJ1-2, with D perhaps matching TRBD1 (6 bases). CDR3 size: 13 residues. Germline CDR1 SGHTA, CDR2 FQGTGA. V gave up 2 bases and J gave up 4 bases, with 8 bases separating them. The CDR3 bases are TGTGCCAGCAGCTTAGGCAGGGGCTATGGCTACACCTTC. Translation: CASSLGRGYGYTF.

This clone was seen only a few times. This sequence joins TRBV11-2 and TRBJ1-6; D gene unclear. Germline V lookup: CDR1 SGHAT, CDR2 FQNNGV. This CDR3 is 12 amino acids long. Trimming removed 1 base from V and 6 bases from J, with 1 base in between. The CDR3 spells CASSLVNSPLHF. The CDR3, as DNA: TGTGCCAGCAGCTTAGTTAATTCACCCCTCCACTTT.

The CDR3 nucleotides are TGTGCCACCAGCAGGGACAGGGGGGGCACAGATACGCAGTATTTT. Residues: CATSRDRGGTDTQYF. V gene TRBV15 combines with J gene TRBJ2-3; 10 nucleotides line up with TRBD1. V lost 3 bases to trimming and J lost 1 base; unmatched junction nucleotides: 1. The CDR3 covers 15 residues. Germline CDR1 LNHNV, CDR2 YYDKDF (reference sequence).

The chain employs TRBV5-5 and TRBJ2-6; D is unresolved. CDR3 size: 17 residues. The germline V gene encodes CDR1 SGHKS and CDR2 YYEKEE (reference sequence). Trimming shortened V by 2 bases and J by 1 base, and 13 bases separated the two germline ends. CDR3 coding DNA: TGTGCCAGCAGCTTTATCACGGATTCTTCTGGGGCCAACGTCCTGACTTTC. Its translation is CASSFITDSSGANVLTF.